This TCR beta chain was identified in a study of response to subunit inactivated influenza vaccine. Germline V gene data show CDR1 as MNHNY and CDR2 as SVGAGI (reference sequence). The ends were cut back, 11 bases at V and 0 bases at J, with 10 bases in the middle. This CDR3 has 13 amino acids. This clonotype was seen a few times. The antigen is unknown. TCRdb reprocessed the RT-PCR reads via MiXCR and lists one record per CDR3 protein. The sample carries around 580,000 distinct CDR3 sequences, 14% recorded once. Study-wide points: The authors proposed limited new T cell recruitment per seasonal influenza vaccination.

The chain joins TRBV6-6 to TRBJ1-4; D not certain. Sequenced here: PBMCs from blood, sampled 11 to 12 days after vaccination. The sequence derives from a man aged 45-60 years who received an inactivated influenza vaccine. CDR3 protein: CAAAPATNEKLFF. The CDR3 DNA reads TGTGCCGCAGCACCCGCAACTAATGAAAAACTGTTTTTT.